What follows is one T cell receptor (beta chain) and its context. These data are taken from a study of blood T cell repertoires in COVID-19. On the study more broadly: Collection of acute and convalescent COVID-19 samples took place in the United States, Italy and Spain.

Libraries were prepared by immunoSEQ multiplex PCR; TCRdb keeps only in-frame clonotypes and omits some of them. This sample has 200,000 to 250,000 clones; around 82% occur once, and the top ten carry less than 4%. Germline V gene lookup returns CDR1 LNHNV and CDR2 YYDKDF (reference sequence). The germline V and J ends were trimmed by 5 bases and 6 bases, with 11 bases remaining between them. CDR3 length: 14 amino acids. The V and J genes are TRBV15 and TRBJ1-6; the D gene is possibly TRBD1 (6 bases). The TCR sequence derives from a woman of 80 years or more with acute or convalescent COVID-19. Sequencing used peripheral blood. This CDR3 reads CATSLDRSNSPLHF. As DNA, the CDR3 is TGTGCCACCAGCTTAGACAGGAGTAATTCACCCCTCCACTTT.